The 11 T cell receptor beta chains reported below all come from one sample, sequenced in a study of T cell repertoires in cytomegalovirus infection (dated by TCRdb to between 2019 and 2020). TCRdb shows the sequencer as Illumina HiSeq 1500. Through fastp at Q25 and MiXCR, TCRdb rebuilt clones from the public reads, retaining in-frame beta chains. Records with the same CDR3 protein are collapsed into one entry carrying the most frequent genes and DNA. Within this sample are around 280,000 distinct CDR3 sequences, with about 9.2% of them counted one time only. The leading ten clones occupy more than 2.5% of the sample. Sequencing was performed on PBMCs. The receptors originated from a human donor in good health (CMV status not recorded). Some clones in this sample may be carry-over from other donors' samples.

This clonotype was recorded many times. The genes are TRBV25-1 and TRBJ2-5; tentative D call: TRBD2 (7 bases). There are 16 residues in the CDR3. Per germline, CDR1 MGHDK and CDR2 SYGVNS. Trimming left V 6 bases short and J 3 bases short, with 20 bases between. CDR3 nucleotides: TGTGCCAGCAGCCCCACTGGGCGGGGGCCGAAAGAGACCCAGTACTTC. This encodes CASSPTGRGPKETQYF.

In its sample, this clonotype was seen many times. This chain connects TRBV28 to TRBJ2-7; D unresolved. The V gene's germline CDR1 is MDHEN and CDR2 SYDVKM. V was cut by 0 bases and J by 3 bases, with 6 bases left in between. The CDR3 has 13 amino acids. The DNA for the CDR3 is TGTGCCAGCAGTTTATGGGGGATCTACGAGCAGTACTTC. This codes for CASSLWGIYEQYF.

The chain recombines TRBV7-9 with TRBJ2-7; D call uncertain. Germline V lookup: CDR1 SEHNR, CDR2 FQNEAQ (reference sequence). The CDR3 contains 11 residues. Trimming cost V 5 bases and J 5 bases, with 7 bases left between them. The CDR3 reads CASSRLDEQYF. The CDR3 bases are TGTGCCAGCAGCCGTCTGGACGAGCAGTACTTC. The full variable domain, in which reference TRBV7-9 and TRBJ2-7 provide the parts outside the CDR3, is DTGVSQNPRHKITKRGQNVTFRCDPISEHNRLYWYRQTLGQGPEFLTYFQNEAQLEKSRLLSDRFSAERPKGSFSTLEIQRTEQGDSAMYLCASSRLDEQYFGPGTRLTVT.

The rearrangement links TRBV20-1 to TRBJ1-4; the D gene is possibly TRBD1 (5 bases). The CDR3 has 13 residues. Trimming stripped 3 bases from V and 6 bases from J, with 11 bases between. Germline loops: CDR1 DFQATT, CDR2 SNEGSKA (reference sequence). Here the CDR3 DNA reads TGCAGTGCTAGTCGCAGGGTGGATGAAAAACTGTTTTTT. This codes for CSASRRVDEKLFF.

This clonotype has ten or more counts. The rearrangement joins TRBV5-4 to TRBJ2-5; tentatively, D is TRBD2 (6 bases). The germline CDR1 and CDR2 sequences are SGHNT and YYREEE (reference sequence). Trimming stripped 5 bases from V and 0 bases from J, with 11 bases between. This CDR3 has 14 residues. CDR3 sequence: CASRRDRNQETQYF. The DNA for the CDR3 is TGTGCCAGCAGGCGGGACCGAAACCAAGAGACCCAGTACTTC.

This clonotype was observed many times. The chain joins TRBV3-1 to TRBJ2-7; D perhaps matches TRBD2 (6 bases). Trimming removed 3 bases from V and 2 bases from J, with 11 bases in between. This CDR3 contains 14 residues. Germline V gene lookup returns CDR1 LGHDT and CDR2 YNNKEL (reference sequence). CDR3: CASSQGGAPYEQYF. The CDR3 coding sequence is TGTGCCAGCAGCCAGGGAGGAGCTCCCTACGAGCAGTACTTC.

This clonotype was counted ten times or more. The V gene is TRBV13, the J gene TRBJ2-7; 9 bases align to TRBD2. Germline V gives CDR1 PRHDT, CDR2 FYEKMQ (reference sequence). The CDR3 spans 15 residues. The J segment lost 12 bases and the V segment lost 6 bases, leaving 18 bases of the junction unmatched. CDR3 coding DNA: TGTGCCAGCAGTCACCTAGAGGGACTAGCTGGGCCTTTGTACTTC. Encoded protein: CASSHLEGLAGPLYF.

This clonotype was seen repeatedly, ten times or more. This chain connects TRBV7-2 to TRBJ2-4, with TRBD2 identical over 10 bases. Germline assignment: CDR1 SGHTA and CDR2 FQGNSA. The CDR3 consists of 14 residues. J gave up 9 bases and V 5 bases, and 7 bases lay outside the gene matches. CDR3 sequence: CASSPGTSAGIQYF. CDR3 nucleotide sequence: TGTGCCAGCAGCCCCGGGACTAGCGCGGGCATTCAGTACTTC. Using reference TRBV7-2 and TRBJ2-4 for the parts outside the CDR3, the full variable domain is GAGVSQSPSNKVTEKGKDVELRCDPISGHTALYWYRQSLGQGLEFLIYFQGNSAPDKSGLPSDRFSAERTGGSVSTLTIQRTQQEDSAVYLCASSPGTSAGIQYFGAGTRLSVL.

This clonotype showed up many times. This chain joins TRBV19 and TRBJ1-2; D is perhaps TRBD1 (5 bases). The V and J ends lost 0 bases and 9 bases respectively, with 11 bases between them. CDR1 is LNHDA, CDR2 SQIVND, per germline (reference sequence). The CDR3 extends over 13 amino acids. The chain's CDR3 is CASSIEGRLSYTF. The CDR3 region has the DNA TGTGCCAGTAGTATAGAGGGACGACTAAGCTACACCTTC.

The CDR3 DNA follows: TGTGCCAGCAGCGGGGGACTAGCGGGGGCTATCTCCTCCTACAATGAGCAGTTCTTC. Its translation: CASSGGLAGAISSYNEQFF. The chain is built from TRBV7-9 and TRBJ2-1, with TRBD2 identical over 14 bases. The germline gives CDR1 SEHNR, CDR2 FQNEAQ (reference sequence). The CDR3 has 19 residues. J gave up 0 bases and V 5 bases, and 9 bases lay outside the gene matches.

This clonotype was found a few times. V is TRBV18 and J is TRBJ2-4; 7 nucleotides match TRBD1. V lost 6 bases and J lost 0; bases outside the gene matches: 5. In germline, CDR1 is KGHSH, CDR2 LQKENI. This CDR3 contains 15 residues. The CDR3 bases are TGTGCCAGCTCCCCCGAGGGGGCAGCCAAAAACATTCAGTACTTC. This gives the protein CASSPEGAAKNIQYF.